This T cell receptor beta chain was retrieved from a study of T-cell reconstitution after alpha-beta-depleted transplantation in children (dated by TCRdb to the mid-2010s). For the study in its entirety: The study quantitatively tracked T-cell immune reconstitution after TCRalphabeta/CD19-depleted allogeneic hematopoietic cell transplantation in children using TCR repertoire profiling.

V has 4 bases trimmed and J has 3 bases trimmed; junction bases matching no gene number 8. Its CDR3 holds 14 amino acids, cysteine through phenylalanine. Of all the DNA, just the CDR3 is kept, 42 bases in frame from base 1. Via the germline V gene (reference sequence), CDR1 is DFQATT and CDR2 SNEGSKA. Receptors were amplified or captured by PCR. Sequencing was carried out with an Illumina HiSeq 2500. TCR libraries were prepared with molecular barcoding, using unique molecular identifiers to normalize TCRbeta repertoire quantification. Using fastp trimming at Q25 and MiXCR clonotype assembly, TCRdb reanalyzed the public sequencing data and kept in-frame beta chains. Each entry is one CDR3 protein sequence, shown with its most common DNA and genes. The sample table lists 550,000 to 800,000 distinct CDR3 sequences, over 10% of them with a count of one. About 0.79% of the sample goes to the ten largest clones.

Taken with the paper, the label for treatment or condition translates to: allogeneic hematopoietic cell transplantation with graft depleted of TCRalphabeta T cells and CD19 B cells. The transplant recipients were children given TCRalphabeta/CD19-depleted allogeneic hematopoietic cell grafts. This clonotype was observed at least ten times. What antigen it recognizes has not been identified. It has no much larger one-base neighbor in the sample; base qualities were not kept. Results the study describes overall, beyond this receptor: Hyperexpanded clone frequencies declined over subsequent months; after one year, T-cell counts and TCRbeta diversity were mostly attributed to newly produced T cells. Apparently early alphabetaT-cell count recovery about two months after transplant reportedly relied on only several hundred rapidly expanded clones derived from non-depleted graft cells. In some patients, the high TCRbeta diversity seen at day 60 was put down to recipient T cells and intrathymic progenitors that had survived conditioning.

This sequence was found in a girl aged 2 to 9 with congenital amegakaryocytic thrombocytopenia, due to receive a stem cell transplant. Sequencing used PBMCs, obtained before TCRalphabeta/CD19-depleted stem cell transplant. Here the chain combines TRBV20-1 and TRBJ1-1; TRBD1 fits 7 bases in the junction. The CDR3 has the sequence CSATHRGYDTEAFF. The sequenced DNA: TGCAGTGCTACCCACAGGGGATACGACACTGAAGCTTTCTTT.